The clone carrying this T cell receptor beta chain was detected only once. Its antigen remains unknown. This entry belongs to a study of T cell responses to AZD1222 COVID-19 vaccine. TCRdb's copy holds only in-frame clones and misses some; the assay was immunoSEQ multiplex PCR. The sample has about 120,000 clones, roughly 92% seen once. Unmatched junction bases numbered 5, after V lost 1 base and J lost 2 bases. The CDR3 sequence is 15 residues long. Germline loops: CDR1 SGHDT, CDR2 YYEEEE. Study-wide results and limits: Spike as a whole was targeted by vaccine-associated CD4 TCRs, dominant at 160-218 and 743-854. Two AZD1222 administrations were followed by greater Spike-specific TCR breadth and depth.

This sequence joins TRBV5-6 and TRBJ2-5; 7 bases agree with TRBD2. This TCR was sampled from an adult in good health. The material was peripheral blood, obtained on day 0 of AZD1222 vaccination. CDR3 sequence: CASSLLGGGQETQYF. As DNA, the CDR3 is TGTGCCAGCAGCTTGCTTGGCGGGGGACAAGAGACCCAGTACTTC.